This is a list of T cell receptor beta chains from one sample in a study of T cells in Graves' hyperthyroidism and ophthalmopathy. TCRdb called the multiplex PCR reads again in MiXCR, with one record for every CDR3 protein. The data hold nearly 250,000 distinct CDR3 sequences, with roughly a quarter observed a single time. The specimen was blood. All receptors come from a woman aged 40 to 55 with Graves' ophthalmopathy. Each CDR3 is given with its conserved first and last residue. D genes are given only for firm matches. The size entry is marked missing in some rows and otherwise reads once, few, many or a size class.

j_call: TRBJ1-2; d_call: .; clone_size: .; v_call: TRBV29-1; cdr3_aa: CSVEDRRGRSYGYTF; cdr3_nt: TGCAGCGTTGAAGATCGAAGAGGGAGGAGCTATGGCTACACCTTC
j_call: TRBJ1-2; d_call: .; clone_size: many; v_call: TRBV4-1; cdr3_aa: CASSQDTTDLFYGYTF; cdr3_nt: TGCGCCAGCAGCCAAGATACGACGGATTTATTCTATGGCTACACCTTC
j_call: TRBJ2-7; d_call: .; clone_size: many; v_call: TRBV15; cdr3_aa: CATSVTREPLEQYF; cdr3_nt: TGTGCCACCAGCGTCACCCGGGAGCCCCTTGAGCAGTACTTC
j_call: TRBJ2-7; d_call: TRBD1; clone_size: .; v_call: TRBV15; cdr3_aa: CATSETGLHEQYF; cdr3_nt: TGTGCCACCAGCGAGACAGGGCTCCACGAGCAGTACTTC
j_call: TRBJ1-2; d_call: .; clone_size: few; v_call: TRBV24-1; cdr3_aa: CATRVRGRYGYTF; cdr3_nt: TGTGCCACCCGTGTGAGGGGCAGGTATGGCTACACCTTC
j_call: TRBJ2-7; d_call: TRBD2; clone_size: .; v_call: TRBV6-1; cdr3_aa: CASTPWGGSYEQYF; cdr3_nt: TGTGCCAGCACCCCGTGGGGGGGATCCTACGAGCAGTACTTC
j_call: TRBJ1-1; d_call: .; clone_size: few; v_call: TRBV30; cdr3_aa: CAWSTPRGTAFF; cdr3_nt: TGTGCCTGGAGTACCCCCCGCGGAACGGCTTTCTTT
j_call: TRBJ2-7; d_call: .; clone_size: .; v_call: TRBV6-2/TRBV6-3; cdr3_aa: CASSYSFVHEQYF; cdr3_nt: TGTGCCAGCAGTTACTCGTTTGTCCACGAGCAGTACTTC
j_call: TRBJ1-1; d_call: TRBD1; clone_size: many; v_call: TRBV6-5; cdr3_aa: CASRIPDRGLDEAFF; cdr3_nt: TGTGCCAGCCGAATCCCCGACAGGGGTCTCGATGAAGCTTTCTTT
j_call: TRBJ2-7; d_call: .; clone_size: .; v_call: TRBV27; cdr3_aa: CASSLFPVVVSSYEQYF; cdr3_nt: TGTGCCAGCAGTTTATTCCCCGTTGTGGTAAGCTCCTACGAGCAGTACTTC
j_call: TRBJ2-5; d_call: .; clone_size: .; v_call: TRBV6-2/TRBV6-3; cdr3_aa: CASSYAKTQYF; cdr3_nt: TGTGCCAGCAGTTACGCCAAGACCCAGTACTTC
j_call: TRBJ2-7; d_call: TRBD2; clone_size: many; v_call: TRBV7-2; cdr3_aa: CASSYALAGPHYEQYF; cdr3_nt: TGTGCCAGCAGCTACGCCCTAGCGGGACCCCACTACGAGCAGTACTTC
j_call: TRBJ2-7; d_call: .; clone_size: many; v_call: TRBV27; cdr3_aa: CASSPFRGEQYF; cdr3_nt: TGTGCCAGCAGTCCCTTCCGGGGCGAGCAGTACTTC
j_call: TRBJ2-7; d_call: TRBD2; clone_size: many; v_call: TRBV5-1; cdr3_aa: CASSGGLAGGEEQYF; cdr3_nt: TGCGCCAGCAGCGGGGGACTAGCGGGGGGAGAAGAGCAGTACTTC
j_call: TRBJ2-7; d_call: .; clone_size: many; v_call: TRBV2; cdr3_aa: CASRASRQYF; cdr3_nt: TGTGCCAGCAGGGCCAGCAGGCAGTACTTC
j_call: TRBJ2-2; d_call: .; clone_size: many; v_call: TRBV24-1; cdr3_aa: CATSDLKAGELFF; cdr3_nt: TGTGCCACCAGTGATTTGAAAGCCGGGGAGCTGTTTTTT
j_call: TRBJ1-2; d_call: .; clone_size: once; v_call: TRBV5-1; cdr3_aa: CASSLEGTLGYNF; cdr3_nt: TGCGCCAGCAGCTTGGAGGGCACACTTGGCTACAACTTC
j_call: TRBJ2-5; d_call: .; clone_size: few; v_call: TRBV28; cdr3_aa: CASSLYGQGRGTQYF; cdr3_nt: TGTGCCAGCAGTTTATACGGGCAGGGCCGGGGGACCCAGTACTTC
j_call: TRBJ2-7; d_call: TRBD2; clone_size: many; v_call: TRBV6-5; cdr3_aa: CASSPAGLAGGAEQYF; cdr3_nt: TGTGCCAGCAGTCCCGCGGGACTAGCGGGAGGGGCCGAGCAGTACTTC
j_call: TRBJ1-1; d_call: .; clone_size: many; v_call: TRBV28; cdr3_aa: CASSPAGSMNTEAFF; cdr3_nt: TGTGCCAGCAGTCCGGCAGGGTCTATGAACACTGAAGCTTTCTTT
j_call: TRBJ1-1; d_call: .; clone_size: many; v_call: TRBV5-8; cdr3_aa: CASSLWDGNTEAFF; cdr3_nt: TGTGCCAGCAGCTTGTGGGACGGGAACACTGAAGCTTTCTTT
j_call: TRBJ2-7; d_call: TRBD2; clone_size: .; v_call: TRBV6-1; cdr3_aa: CASSEGTSGGGYEQYF; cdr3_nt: TGTGCCAGCAGTGAAGGTACTAGCGGGGGAGGATATGAGCAGTACTTC
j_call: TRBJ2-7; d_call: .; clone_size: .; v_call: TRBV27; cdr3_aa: CASSSLVQATEQYF; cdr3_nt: TGTGCCAGCAGTTCATTGGTTCAGGCAACCGAGCAGTACTTC
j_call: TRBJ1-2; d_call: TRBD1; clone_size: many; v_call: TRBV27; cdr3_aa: CASSRRQGGEGYTF; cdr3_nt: TGTGCCAGCAGTCGACGACAGGGTGGGGAAGGCTACACCTTC
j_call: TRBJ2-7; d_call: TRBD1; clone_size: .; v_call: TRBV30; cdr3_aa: CAWTRQGYSPEQYF; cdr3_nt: TGTGCCTGGACCCGACAGGGTTATTCGCCAGAGCAGTACTTC
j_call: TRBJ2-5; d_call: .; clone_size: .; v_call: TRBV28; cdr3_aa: CASRSDRRVTQYF; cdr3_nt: TGTGCCAGCAGATCTGACCGGAGGGTGACCCAGTACTTC
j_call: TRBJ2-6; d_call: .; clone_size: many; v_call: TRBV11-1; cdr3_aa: CASTLGLSSGANVLTF; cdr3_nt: TGTGCCAGCACCCTCGGACTTAGCTCTGGGGCCAACGTCCTGACTTTC
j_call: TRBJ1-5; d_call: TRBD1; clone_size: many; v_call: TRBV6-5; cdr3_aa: CASRTGVNQPQHF; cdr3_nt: TGTGCCAGCAGGACAGGGGTCAATCAGCCCCAGCATTTT
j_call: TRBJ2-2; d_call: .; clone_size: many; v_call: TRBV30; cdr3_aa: CAWTDPTGELFF; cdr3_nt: TGTGCCTGGACTGATCCCACCGGGGAGCTGTTTTTT
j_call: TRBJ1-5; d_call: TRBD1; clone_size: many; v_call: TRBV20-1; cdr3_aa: CSATPGGSINQPQHF; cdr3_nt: TGCAGTGCTACTCCAGGGGGATCGATTAATCAGCCCCAGCATTTT
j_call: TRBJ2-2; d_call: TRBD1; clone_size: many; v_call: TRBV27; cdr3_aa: CASSTRDRAKANTGELFF; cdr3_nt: TGTGCCAGCAGTACCCGGGACAGGGCGAAAGCGAACACCGGGGAGCTGTTTTTT
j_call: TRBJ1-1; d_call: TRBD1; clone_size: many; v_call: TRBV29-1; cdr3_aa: CSAGQGMRTEAFF; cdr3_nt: TGCAGCGCGGGACAGGGGATGAGGACTGAAGCTTTCTTT
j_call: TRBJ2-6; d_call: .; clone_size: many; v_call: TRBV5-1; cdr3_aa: CASSTNSGANVLTF; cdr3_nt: TGCGCCAGCAGCACGAACTCTGGGGCCAACGTCCTGACTTTC
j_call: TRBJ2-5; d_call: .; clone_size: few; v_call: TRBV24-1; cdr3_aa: CATSDPAYSETQYF; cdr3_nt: TGTGCCACCAGTGATCCGGCCTATAGTGAGACCCAGTACTTC
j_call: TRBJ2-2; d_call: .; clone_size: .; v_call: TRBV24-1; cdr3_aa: CATSDPSGVIGELFF; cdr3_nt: TGTGCCACCAGTGATCCTTCAGGGGTTATCGGGGAGCTGTTTTTT
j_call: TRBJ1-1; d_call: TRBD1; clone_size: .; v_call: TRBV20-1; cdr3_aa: CSATTGLNTEAFF; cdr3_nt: TGCAGTGCTACGACAGGGTTGAACACTGAAGCTTTCTTT
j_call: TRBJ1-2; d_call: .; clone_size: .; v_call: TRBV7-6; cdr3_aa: CASSPIALGGLHTF; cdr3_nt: TGTGCCAGCAGCCCAATTGCCCTCGGCGGCCTCCACACCTTC